This passage covers 16 T cell receptor beta chains from one sample sequenced in a study of blood T cell repertoires in COVID-19. Measured with immunoSEQ multiplex PCR; TCRdb has only the in-frame clones, and not every one. The sample gives 35,000 to 50,000 clones, approximately 90% of which show up once; roughly 16% is in the top ten. Sequenced: peripheral blood. The receptors derive from a man in his 70s with active COVID-19.

This clone showed up just once. V is TRBV5-1 and J is TRBJ2-3, with D possibly being TRBD1 (6 bases). V lost 2 bases, J lost 0 bases, and 10 bases lay in between. The CDR3 contains 15 residues. The germline gives CDR1 SGHRS, CDR2 YFSETQ. The CDR3 nucleotides read TGCGCCAGCAGCTTTCAAGGGGGTAGCACAGATACGCAGTATTTT. Protein product: CASSFQGGSTDTQYF.

J is TRBJ2-7 and V is TRBV2; D is unclear. The ends were cut back, 1 base at V and 0 bases at J, with 10 bases in the middle. Germline CDR1 reads SNHLY; CDR2 reads FYNNEI. The CDR3 runs to 15 residues. In DNA, the CDR3 is TGTGCCAGCAGTGAAGGACGGGTTAGCTCCTACGAGCAGTACTTC. Its translation is CASSEGRVSSYEQYF.

This chain joins TRBV5-5 and TRBJ1-1, with D perhaps matching TRBD1 (5 bases). Germline V gene lookup returns CDR1 SGHKS and CDR2 YYEKEE (reference sequence). With 4 bases removed from V and 6 bases from J, the gap between germline ends came to 16 bases. The CDR3 totals 14 residues. The CDR3, as DNA: TGTGCCAGCAGCAGGTGGGGGAGGCTCGCTGAAGCTTTCTTT. Its translation: CASSRWGRLAEAFF.

The CDR3 region is CASSSGTGPYEQYF. As DNA, the CDR3 is TGTGCCAGCAGCTCGGGGACAGGCCCCTACGAGCAGTACTTC. The chain employs TRBV11-2 and TRBJ2-7, with 8 positions matching TRBD1. CDR3 length: 14 residues. Germline lookup yields CDR1 SGHAT and CDR2 FQNNGV. V trimming: 4 bases; J trimming: 2 bases; junction bases outside the gene matches: 4.

This chain joins TRBV28 and TRBJ2-1, with 7 bases matching TRBD1. There are 15 residues in the CDR3. CDR1 and CDR2 (germline): MDHEN, SYDVKM. J gave up 2 bases and V 5 bases, and 6 bases lay outside the gene matches. The CDR3 reads CASSRQGVPYNEQFF. The CDR3 region has the DNA TGTGCCAGCAGTCGACAGGGCGTCCCCTACAATGAGCAGTTCTTC.

This chain links TRBV18 with TRBJ1-1, with no clear D. Germline V gives CDR1 KGHSH, CDR2 LQKENI. CDR3 length equals 15 residues. V was pared by 0 bases and J by 1 base, with 9 bases between. The CDR3 sequence is CASSPPSRRNTEAFF. The CDR3 DNA sequence: TGTGCCAGCTCACCACCTTCTCGTCGGAACACTGAAGCTTTCTTT.

This sequence joins TRBV5-4 and TRBJ2-5, with 13 nucleotides matching TRBD2. CDR3 size: 16 residues. The junction had 5 bases not matched to a gene; V was cut back by 1 base and J by 5 bases. Germline V gene data show CDR1 as SGHNT and CDR2 as YYREEE (reference sequence). Written as DNA, the CDR3 is TGTGCCAGCAGCTTGACGGGACTAGCGGGGTCGGAGACCCAGTACTTC. This sequence encodes CASSLTGLAGSETQYF.

V gene TRBV6-5 combines with J gene TRBJ2-3; unclear D gene. There are 15 residues in the CDR3. The germline gives CDR1 MNHEY, CDR2 SVGAGI. Trimming stripped 6 bases from V and 2 bases from J, with 15 bases between. Written as DNA, the CDR3 is TGTGCCAGCAGCCAAGATTGGTCACACACAGATACGCAGTATTTT. As protein: CASSQDWSHTDTQYF.

The chain joins TRBV9 to TRBJ2-7, with 10 bases fitting TRBD1. The ends lost 0 bases at V and 3 bases at J; junction bases unmatched: 3. Germline assignment: CDR1 SGDLS and CDR2 YYNGEE. The CDR3 spans 15 residues. CDR3 sequence: CASSVGGQGIYEQYF. In DNA form, the CDR3 reads TGTGCCAGCAGCGTAGGGGGACAGGGGATCTACGAGCAGTACTTC.

This clone was recorded many times. The chain recombines TRBV5-1 with TRBJ1-2, with unresolved D. The germline V gene has CDR1 SGHRS and CDR2 YFSETQ. The ends were cut back, 0 bases at V and 0 bases at J, with 12 bases in the middle. This CDR3 is built from 16 residues. The CDR3: CASSLEGRTTNYGYTF. CDR3 DNA sequence: TGCGCCAGCAGCTTGGAAGGACGGACTACTAACTATGGCTACACCTTC.

V gene TRBV19 combines with J gene TRBJ1-5; 10 nucleotides line up with TRBD1. The CDR3 has 16 residues. Germline trimming cut 7 bases from V and 6 bases from J; bases unmatched to any gene: 12. CDR1 and CDR2 (germline): LNHDA, SQIVND (reference sequence). The CDR3 nucleotides read TGTGCCAGTACCCTATCCGGGACAGGGGTAGGTCAGCCCCAGCATTTT. Translated, it gives CASTLSGTGVGQPQHF.

The rearrangement links TRBV6-4 to TRBJ2-7; a weak D match, TRBD2 (5 bases). Trimming pared 3 bases from V and 8 bases from J, leaving 17 bases between. The CDR3 covers 14 residues. Germline CDR1 and CDR2: MRHNA and SNTAGT. The CDR3 coding sequence is TGTGCCAGCAGTGAAGAATTTAGCGCACCAAAGCAGTACTTC. It translates to CASSEEFSAPKQYF.

The CDR3 DNA reads as TGTGCCAGCAGAGTGACAGGGCGAGGAGATACGCAGTATTTT. It translates to CASRVTGRGDTQYF. The chain recombines TRBV2 with TRBJ2-3; TRBD1 matches 7 bases. V dropped 6 bases and J dropped 5; count of bases not matched to a gene: 8. The CDR3 runs to 14 residues. From germline, CDR1 is SNHLY and CDR2 FYNNEI.

This clone was observed a handful of times. The chain combines TRBV19 with TRBJ1-5; 8 bases agree with TRBD1. The CDR3 length is 18 residues. CDR1 and CDR2 (germline): LNHDA, SQIVND (reference sequence). V shed 3 bases, J shed 3 bases, and the junction held 13 bases outside the gene matches. CDR3 amino acids: CASSITWTGWVNNQPQHF. In DNA form, the CDR3 reads TGTGCCAGTAGTATCACGTGGACAGGGTGGGTTAACAATCAGCCCCAGCATTTT.

The chain links TRBV5-5 to TRBJ1-6; 8 positions agree with TRBD1. V was clipped by 0 bases and J by 0 bases; unmatched bases: 5. In germline, CDR1 is SGHKS, CDR2 YYEKEE (reference sequence). The CDR3 covers 18 residues. DNA for the CDR3: TGTGCCAGCAGCTTGGAGGGAGGACAGGGCTCCTATAATTCACCCCTCCACTTT. Translation: CASSLEGGQGSYNSPLHF.

J is TRBJ2-2 and V is TRBV6-4; the D is unclear. In germline, CDR1 is MRHNA, CDR2 SNTAGT. V lost 6 bases and J lost 2, with 10 bases in between. The CDR3 is 14 amino acids. CDR3 DNA: TGTGCCAGCAGACAGTTTTTAAACACCGGGGAGCTGTTTTTT. Translated, it gives CASRQFLNTGELFF.